This T cell receptor (beta chain) was documented in a study of cytomegalovirus exposure and HLA in healthy donors. With 60 Vbeta and 13 Jbeta primers, the PCR was carried out. Measured with immunoSEQ multiplex PCR; TCRdb has only the in-frame clones, and not every one. The data show tens of thousands of clones, about 72% seen once. Germline-derived CDR1 and CDR2 are SGHTA and FQGNSA. Trimming left V 9 bases short and J 6 bases short, with 15 bases between. This CDR3 has 12 residues. This clonotype was obtained from a man aged 30-40 years in good health and CMV-seronegative. What was sequenced was PBMCs. This chain connects TRBV7-2 to TRBJ2-7, with D tentatively TRBD2 (5 bases). CDR3 protein: CASSVPFSEQYF. The CDR3 DNA reads TGTGCCAGTAGCGTTCCCTTCAGCGAGCAGTACTTC.